Sequencing of this T cell receptor beta chain was carried out in a study of T cell repertoires in aging, cancer and after chemotherapy. Study details: Millions of TCR reads were in the whole dataset.

Rearranged V-D-J TRB sequences were amplified with a mixed TRB-A/B primer pool. TCRdb re-called the multiplex PCR reads through MiXCR, storing one row per CDR3 protein. This sample carries thousands of distinct CDR3 sequences, about 41% of them seen once, and the ten largest clones take around 12%. This clonotype is medium-sized (0.01 to 0.1%) in the sample. The template was genomic DNA from peripheral blood, not RNA. CDR1 and CDR2 from the germline V gene are MNHEY and SVGAGI. The CDR3 runs 15 residues. Trimming shortened V by 6 bases and J by 0 bases, and 9 bases separated the two germline ends. The source is a human donor with a solid tumor. The sample taken for sequencing was blood. The V call is TRBV6-5, the J call TRBJ2-6; no reliable D call. The CDR3 spells CASSPVYSGANVLTF. DNA of the CDR3: TGTGCCAGCAGCCCCGTCTACTCTGGGGCCAACGTCCTGACTTTC.